These 3 T cell receptor beta chains share one sample of origin, sequenced in a study of shared clonotypes between healthy human individuals. The naive CD8 subset, CD45RO-negative cells positively selected for CCR7, excluded terminally differentiated effector memory CD45RA+ cells. The assay was immunoSEQ multiplex PCR, and TCRdb's table has in-frame clones only and misses some. The sample holds about 700,000 clones, about 92% seen once. The sequenced sample consisted of naive CD8+ T cells sorted from blood. The source of these receptors is a man aged 30 to 39 in good health.

Written as DNA, the CDR3 is TGTGCCAGCAGTTTATGGACGGGGGGTGACGAGCAGTACTTC. Protein sequence: CASSLWTGGDEQYF. The rearrangement uses TRBV27 and TRBJ2-7; 7 bases fit TRBD2. CDR1 and CDR2 from the germline V gene are MNHEY and SMNVEV (reference sequence). J gave up 5 bases and V 1 base, and 5 bases lay outside the gene matches. The CDR3 consists of 14 residues.

The chain has TRBV10-3 and TRBJ2-1; D uncertain. The germline CDR1 and CDR2 sequences are ENHRY and SYGVKD. This CDR3 has 11 residues. The V gene lost 8 bases and the J gene lost 10 bases, with 12 bases spanning the gap. CDR3 loop: CAIGVDHEQFF. CDR3 DNA: TGTGCCATCGGGGTGGACCACGAGCAGTTCTTC.

The rearrangement uses TRBV27 and TRBJ2-3; possible D gene TRBD1, 6 bases. Germline CDR1 and CDR2: MNHEY and SMNVEV (reference sequence). Between the trimmed V and J ends, which lost 4 bases and 4 bases, there was a span of 18 bases. This CDR3 has 16 residues. CDR3 DNA sequence: TGTGCCAGCAGTTCACCCACCTCAGGGGTACCAGATACGCAGTATTTT. It is translated as CASSSPTSGVPDTQYF.